One sample yielded the 26 T cell receptor beta chains listed below, sequenced in a study of PD-1 blockade in classical Hodgkin lymphoma. The data were produced by immunoSEQ multiplex PCR, yet TCRdb's version contains in-frame clones alone and is incomplete. The repertoire holds 50,000 or so clones, with just under 75% as singletons. No patient escaped relapse after autologous stem cell transplantation, and brentuximab vedotin exposure varied. Sample: peripheral blood mononuclear cells (PBMCs), taken before the second cycle of nivolumab. These receptor sequences come from a human donor with classical Hodgkin lymphoma.

This chain links TRBV6-5 with TRBJ1-1, with D possibly matching TRBD1 (6 bases). The germline gives CDR1 MNHEY, CDR2 SVGAGI. This CDR3 comprises 14 residues. The V and J ends lost 8 bases and 6 bases respectively, with 19 bases between them. This CDR3 reads CASAWAGVRAEAFF. In DNA, the CDR3 is TGTGCCAGCGCATGGGCAGGGGTGAGGGCTGAAGCTTTCTTT.

The chain uses TRBV18 and TRBJ1-1; D perhaps matches TRBD1 (6 bases). The germline V gene encodes CDR1 KGHSH and CDR2 LQKENI. CDR3 length: 17 amino acids. V was pared by 1 base and J by 1 base, with 16 bases between. The CDR3 protein is CASSPRVGGEANTEAFF. The DNA of the CDR3 is TGTGCCAGCTCACCACGGGTAGGGGGAGAGGCGAACACTGAAGCTTTCTTT.

The chain couples TRBV11-2 to TRBJ1-3, with unresolved D. V was cut by 1 base and J by 2 bases, with 6 bases left in between. Germline CDR1 SGHAT, CDR2 FQNNGV. The CDR3 totals 14 residues. CDR3 coding DNA: TGTGCCAGCAGCTTAGTAGGTCCTGGAAACACCATATATTTT. The encoded protein is CASSLVGPGNTIYF.

The gene calls are TRBV11-3 and TRBJ2-3; perhaps D is TRBD1 or TRBD2 (6 bases each). The CDR3 consists of 15 residues. Trimming cost V 5 bases and J 2 bases, with 14 bases left between them. The germline V gene has CDR1 SGHNT and CDR2 YENEEA. The CDR3 coding sequence is TGTGCCAGCAGCCCCGGGGGCGGTCCCACAGATACGCAGTATTTT. The encoded protein is CASSPGGGPTDTQYF.

The gene calls are TRBV18 and TRBJ1-6, with 7 nucleotides matching TRBD1. The V gene's germline CDR1 is KGHSH and CDR2 LQKENI. The CDR3 runs to 15 residues. V lost 4 bases to trimming and J lost 8 bases; unmatched junction nucleotides: 8. CDR3 bases: TGTGCCAGCTCACAAAAGGGAGGGGGCGATTCACCCCTCCACTTT. It yields the protein CASSQKGGGDSPLHF.

The chain employs TRBV6-5 and TRBJ1-1, with D hard to call. The germline V gene encodes CDR1 MNHEY and CDR2 SVGAGI. CDR3 length: 13 amino acids. Trimming stripped 2 bases from V and 1 base from J, with 5 bases between. Here the CDR3 reads CASSYAGNTEAFF. The DNA of the CDR3 is TGTGCCAGCAGTTACGCCGGGAACACTGAAGCTTTCTTT.

By proportion, this clone is medium-sized (0.01 to 0.1%). The chain carries TRBV10-3 and TRBJ1-2, with no clear D. CDR1 is ENHRY and CDR2 is SYGVKD in the germline V gene. The CDR3 has 12 amino acids. The germline V and J ends were trimmed by 6 bases and 4 bases, with 9 bases remaining between them. The CDR3 spells CAIRSTVYGYTF. CDR3 coding DNA: TGTGCCATCAGGTCAACTGTCTATGGCTACACCTTC.

This clone occurred a few times. CDR3 sequence: CASSLVVLNEKLFF. For the CDR3, the DNA is TGTGCCAGCAGCTTAGTGGTGTTGAATGAAAAACTGTTTTTT. This chain links TRBV7-9 with TRBJ1-4; D unresolved. The V gene lost 1 base and the J gene lost 5 bases, with 8 bases spanning the gap. This CDR3 spans 14 amino acids. Per the germline V gene, CDR1 is SEHNR and CDR2 is FQNEAQ (reference sequence).

The rearrangement links TRBV6-5 to TRBJ1-2; TRBD1 matches 8 bases. V was pared by 5 bases and J by 7 bases, with 12 bases of the junction left unmatched. Per the germline V gene, CDR1 is MNHEY and CDR2 is SVGAGI. The CDR3 totals 15 residues. The CDR3 nucleotides are TGTGCCAGCAGTCACCCGGGACAGGCCTTTTCTGGCTACACCTTC. This translates into CASSHPGQAFSGYTF.

Note on this clone: Other DNA variants within this sample encode the same CDR3. The genes are TRBV5-1 and TRBJ2-3; D unresolved. The CDR3 covers 15 residues. The V end was cut by 1 base, the J end by 0 bases, with 9 bases between. The germline CDR1 and CDR2 sequences are SGHRS and YFSETQ. The CDR3 sequence is CASSLRESSTDTQYF. DNA for the CDR3: TGCGCCAGCAGCTTGCGAGAATCCAGCACAGATACGCAGTATTTT.

This clone was detected ten times or more. The chain recombines TRBV7-3 with TRBJ1-1; D call uncertain. This CDR3 spans 13 amino acids. The V end was cut by 5 bases, the J end by 1 base, with 8 bases between. Per germline, CDR1 SGHTA and CDR2 FQGTGA. The CDR3 nucleotides read TGTGCCAGCAGCCCCTTGGGGAACACTGAAGCTTTCTTT. Protein sequence: CASSPLGNTEAFF. Using reference TRBV7-3 and TRBJ1-1 for the parts outside the CDR3, the full variable domain is GAGVSQTPSNKVTEKGKYVELRCDPISGHTALYWYRQSLGQGPEFLIYFQGTGAADDSGLPNDRFFAVRPEGSVSTLKIQRTERGDSAVYLCASSPLGNTEAFFGQGTRLTVV.

This chain uses TRBV27 with TRBJ1-5; D is unclear. Between the trimmed V and J ends, which lost 2 bases and 2 bases, there was a span of 16 bases. The V gene's germline CDR1 is MNHEY and CDR2 SMNVEV (reference sequence). The CDR3 consists of 17 residues. The CDR3 region is CASSLRPGSGGNQPQHF. CDR3 DNA sequence: TGTGCCAGCAGTTTACGACCAGGTTCCGGGGGCAATCAGCCCCAGCATTTT.

The J gene is TRBJ2-6, the V gene TRBV27, with 13 nucleotides matching TRBD2. Germline CDR1 is MNHEY and CDR2 is SMNVEV (reference sequence). The CDR3 has 18 residues. V was clipped by 6 bases and J by 0 bases; unmatched bases: 5. In DNA, the CDR3 is TGTGCCAGCAGGGTACTAGCGGGAGGGAGCTCTGGGGCCAACGTCCTGACTTTC. Encoded protein: CASRVLAGGSSGANVLTF.

The rearrangement links TRBV10-3 to TRBJ1-3, with a tentative D call TRBD1 (5 bases). V was pared by 0 bases and J by 7 bases, with 13 bases between. Looked up from germline, CDR1 is ENHRY and CDR2 is SYGVKD. The CDR3 is made up of 15 amino acids. The DNA for the CDR3 is TGTGCCATCAGTGAGTCGAGAGGGGCCCAGAACACCATATATTTT. This encodes CAISESRGAQNTIYF.

This rearrangement joins TRBV18 to TRBJ2-5; D unresolved. Deletions cut 4 bases from V and 1 base from J, with 7 bases between. This CDR3 is 13 amino acids long. The germline gives CDR1 KGHSH, CDR2 LQKENI. CDR3 coding DNA: TGTGCCAGCTCACTCCTCCCCCAAGAGACCCAGTACTTC. Protein sequence: CASSLLPQETQYF.

A few counts support this clone. J is TRBJ2-1 and V is TRBV28; TRBD2 might be the D (6 bases). The V end was cut by 3 bases, the J end by 0 bases, with 12 bases between. CDR3 length: 16 residues. Per the germline V gene, CDR1 is MDHEN and CDR2 is SYDVKM. Here the CDR3 DNA reads TGTGCCAGCAGTTTCGGTAGCGGAAACTCCTACAATGAGCAGTTCTTC. Translating gives CASSFGSGNSYNEQFF.

This clone has a single count. The chain combines TRBV7-9 with TRBJ2-1, with 8 bases identical to TRBD2. The CDR3 sequence is 16 residues long. The V and J ends lost 2 bases and 6 bases, in that order; junction bases with no gene match: 9. Looked up from germline, CDR1 is SEHNR and CDR2 is FQNEAQ (reference sequence). The CDR3 bases are TGTGCCAGCAGCTTACAAACGGGACTAGTAGCCAATGAGCAGTTCTTC. It is translated as CASSLQTGLVANEQFF.

At least ten counts were recorded for this clone. The chain uses TRBV7-3 and TRBJ1-1; D gene unclear. This CDR3 contains 15 residues. The germline V and J ends were trimmed by 1 base and 0 bases, with 9 bases remaining between them. Germline V CDR1 and CDR2: SGHTA, FQGTGA. Written as DNA, the CDR3 is TGTGCCAGCAGCTTAATGGGCAGCATGAACACTGAAGCTTTCTTT. Translated, it gives CASSLMGSMNTEAFF.

The chain joins TRBV19 to TRBJ1-2; tentative D call: TRBD1 (6 bases). This CDR3 has 14 residues. Trimming took 3 bases from V and 5 from J, leaving 13 bases between them. CDR1 LNHDA and CDR2 SQIVND come from the germline V gene (reference sequence). CDR3 DNA sequence: TGTGCCAGTAGTATCCCGGGACACCATTATGGCTACACCTTC. As protein: CASSIPGHHYGYTF.

The gene calls are TRBV7-2 and TRBJ2-7; 7 bases agree with TRBD2. Per germline, CDR1 SGHTA and CDR2 FQGNSA. The CDR3 has 14 amino acids. After removal of 7 bases from V and 1 base from J, the junction contained 7 bases not matched to a gene. The CDR3 sequence: CASMGGVRSYEQYF. For the CDR3, the DNA is TGTGCCAGCATGGGGGGGGTCCGATCCTACGAGCAGTACTTC.

V gene TRBV6-1 combines with J gene TRBJ1-5; D ambiguous. Trimming left V 10 bases short and J 2 bases short, with 6 bases between. The CDR3 sequence is 11 residues long. Germline V lookup: CDR1 MNHNS, CDR2 SASEGT. The CDR3 bases are TGTGCCATCGGCGGCAATCAGCCCCAGCATTTT. This translates into CAIGGNQPQHF.

V usage is TRBV27 and J usage is TRBJ2-3; the D is unclear. The CDR3 contains 15 residues. Trimming stripped 10 bases from V and 0 bases from J, with 17 bases between. The germline gives CDR1 MNHEY, CDR2 SMNVEV (reference sequence). For the CDR3, the DNA is TGTGCCACCCGCACCTCCCGGTCTAGCACAGATACGCAGTATTTT. Translation: CATRTSRSSTDTQYF.

This rearrangement joins TRBV7-9 to TRBJ2-1, with TRBD1 as a possible D gene (5 bases). V was trimmed by 1 base and J by 10 bases, leaving 11 bases between them. The CDR3 loop spans 13 amino acids. CDR1 is SEHNR, CDR2 FQNEAQ, per germline (reference sequence). This CDR3 is CASSLVPGQEQFF. In DNA form, the CDR3 reads TGTGCCAGCAGCTTAGTGCCAGGGCAAGAGCAGTTCTTC.

This chain links TRBV6-5 with TRBJ2-7; D perhaps matches TRBD1 (6 bases). V lost 6 bases, J lost 3 bases, and 15 bases lay in between. The CDR3 consists of 14 residues. In germline, CDR1 is MNHEY, CDR2 SVGAGI. The CDR3: CASSRGQGSYEQYF. CDR3 nucleotides: TGTGCCAGCAGCCGCGGGCAGGGGAGCTACGAGCAGTACTTC.

The rearrangement uses TRBV9 and TRBJ2-1, with 11 bases identical to TRBD2. Germline CDR1 reads SGDLS; CDR2 reads YYNGEE. Trimming at V came to 1 base and at J to 0 bases, leaving 6 bases not matched to a gene. The CDR3 runs to 18 residues. DNA of the CDR3: TGTGCCAGCAGCGTATTGGGGACTAGCGGAGGCTCCTACAATGAGCAGTTCTTC. Encoded protein: CASSVLGTSGGSYNEQFF.

This clone has just a few counts. V gene TRBV19 combines with J gene TRBJ1-2; maybe TRBD1 (5 bases). The CDR3 consists of 15 residues. V was cut by 5 bases and J by 4 bases, with 17 bases left in between. Germline V gives CDR1 LNHDA, CDR2 SQIVND (reference sequence). Here the CDR3 DNA reads TGTGCCAGTAGTGGGGCAGGTCGGGGATTCTATGGCTACACCTTC. It encodes CASSGAGRGFYGYTF.